Below are 12 T cell receptor beta chains sequenced from a single sample in a study of T-cell reconstitution after alpha-beta-depleted transplantation in children. Unique molecular identifiers were used in preparing the TCRbeta library. TCRdb called the PCR reads again in MiXCR, with one record for every CDR3 protein. The data hold roughly 670,000 distinct CDR3 sequences, with about an eighth observed a single time. This sample comprised PBMCs, obtained before TCRalphabeta/CD19-depleted stem cell transplant. Receptor source: a girl aged 2 to 10 with congenital amegakaryocytic thrombocytopenia, due to receive a stem cell transplant.

In its sample, this clonotype was seen many times. This rearrangement joins TRBV30 to TRBJ1-5; 9 bases align to TRBD1. J gave up 6 bases and V 4 bases, and 4 bases lay outside the gene matches. The CDR3 is 13 residues long. Germline CDR1 and CDR2: GTSNPN and SVGIG (reference sequence). CDR3 sequence (DNA): TGTGCCTGGAAGGACAGGGGAAGTCAGCCCCAGCATTTT. This translates into CAWKDRGSQPQHF. The variable domain in full, with the rest retrieved from reference TRBV30 and TRBJ1-5, is SQTIHQWPATLVQPVGSPLSLECTVEGTSNPNLYWYRQAAGRGLQLLFYSVGIGQISSEVPQNLSASRPQDRQFILSSKKLLLSDSGFYLCAWKDRGSQPQHFGDGTRLSIL.

This clonotype showed up many times. The V and J genes are TRBV18 and TRBJ2-2, with D uncertain. Between the trimmed V and J ends, which lost 5 bases and 3 bases, there was a span of 7 bases. The CDR3 covers 13 residues. Germline CDR1 and CDR2: KGHSH and LQKENI. The CDR3 nucleotides are TGTGCCAGCTCAAGCAGCGACACCGGGGAGCTGTTTTTT. Translation gives CASSSSDTGELFF.

This clonotype has at least ten counts. V usage is TRBV27 and J usage is TRBJ2-1; D unclear. The ends were cut back, 3 bases at V and 10 bases at J, with 22 bases in the middle. This CDR3 has 16 residues. The germline V gene has CDR1 MNHEY and CDR2 SMNVEV (reference sequence). DNA of the CDR3: TGTGCCAGCAGTTTTACTTTAGGGTCACGGAAAAGAGAGCAGTTCTTC. Its protein is CASSFTLGSRKREQFF.

In its sample, this clonotype was seen a few times. The chain combines TRBV5-1 with TRBJ2-1; TRBD1 matches at 8 bases. The trim removed 2 bases at V and 3 bases at J, leaving 16 bases unmatched. This CDR3 is built from 19 residues. The germline V gene encodes CDR1 SGHRS and CDR2 YFSETQ. CDR3 region: CASSFSLGPGQVGYNEQFF. CDR3 bases: TGCGCCAGCAGCTTTTCCTTGGGGCCGGGACAGGTGGGCTACAATGAGCAGTTCTTC.

Ten or more counts support this clonotype. The rearrangement joins TRBV7-8 to TRBJ2-1; possibly TRBD1 for D (6 bases). The CDR3 spans 14 residues. Trimming stripped 8 bases from V and 7 bases from J, with 18 bases between. CDR1 and CDR2 from the germline V gene are SGHVS and FQNEAQ. The DNA of the CDR3 is TGTGCCAGCGGGGTACAGGGCCGGTGGAATGAGCAGTTCTTC. The encoded protein is CASGVQGRWNEQFF.

This chain uses TRBV5-1 with TRBJ1-1; D call uncertain. Germline V gene lookup returns CDR1 SGHRS and CDR2 YFSETQ. This CDR3 is built from 14 residues. V shed 6 bases and J shed 3 bases, with 15 bases lying between them. In DNA form, the CDR3 reads TGCGCCAGCACCCCCAGCGGGGAATACACTGAAGCTTTCTTT. As protein: CASTPSGEYTEAFF.

This clonotype was found many times. The genes are TRBV6-5 and TRBJ2-1; D ambiguous. CDR1 and CDR2 from the germline V gene are MNHEY and SVGAGI. V was shortened by 3 bases and J by 5 bases, with 8 bases between the two germline ends. CDR3 length: 13 residues. The CDR3 region is CASSYFSDNEQFF. For the CDR3, the DNA is TGTGCCAGCAGTTATTTTTCCGACAATGAGCAGTTCTTC.

This clonotype was observed many times. The chain combines TRBV20-1 with TRBJ1-1; D is uncertain. CDR3 length: 11 amino acids. CDR1 and CDR2 from the germline V gene are DFQATT and SNEGSKA (reference sequence). Here the CDR3 DNA reads TGCAGGGCTTCTGAGAACACTGAAGCTTTCTTT. It encodes CRASENTEAFF.

This clonotype has just a few counts. This chain connects TRBV7-8 to TRBJ2-5; TRBD2 aligns across 7 bases. The V gene's germline CDR1 is SGHVS and CDR2 FQNEAQ. V shed 4 bases, J shed 5 bases, and the junction held 10 bases outside the gene matches. The CDR3 runs to 15 residues. In nucleotides, the CDR3 is TGTGCCAGCAGCTGGGGGACTATCGATGGGGAGACCCAGTACTTC. Its translation: CASSWGTIDGETQYF. The whole variable domain, remainder taken from reference TRBV7-8 and TRBJ2-5, is GAGVSQSPRYKVAKRGQDVALRCDPISGHVSLFWYQQALGQGPEFLTYFQNEAQLDKSGLPSDRFFAERPEGSVSTLKIQRTQQEDSAVYLCASSWGTIDGETQYFGPGTRLLVL.

This clonotype was observed a few times. The genes are TRBV5-1 and TRBJ2-7; tentative D call: TRBD2 (6 bases). Germline V gives CDR1 SGHRS, CDR2 YFSETQ. The V end lost 4 bases, the J end lost 5 bases, and 25 bases lay between the germline ends. CDR3 length: 17 amino acids. The CDR3 sequence: CASSPQKEGSSTDEQYF. As DNA, the CDR3 is TGCGCCAGCAGCCCCCAGAAGGAGGGATCCAGTACGGACGAGCAGTACTTC.

This clonotype was observed a handful of times. The rearrangement uses TRBV5-1 and TRBJ2-1; 7 bases are shared with TRBD2. CDR1 is SGHRS, CDR2 YFSETQ, per germline. V lost 2 bases, J lost 4 bases, and 6 bases stayed unmatched. This CDR3 has 15 amino acids. The CDR3 nucleotides are TGCGCCAGCAGCTTTTATCGGGAGGCTTACAATGAGCAGTTCTTC. It is translated as CASSFYREAYNEQFF.

This clonotype was counted at least ten times. This rearrangement joins TRBV20-1 to TRBJ1-1; D is ambiguous. The CDR3 covers 14 residues. Germline lookup yields CDR1 DFQATT and CDR2 SNEGSKA (reference sequence). Trimming pared 3 bases from V and 4 bases from J, leaving 15 bases between. In DNA, the CDR3 is TGCAGTGCTAGGTTCGGGCCTCCGAGCACTGAAGCTTTCTTT. Amino acid sequence: CSARFGPPSTEAFF.